A single sample gave rise to the 21 T cell receptor beta chains below, sequenced in a study of CD8+CD57+ T cells in acquired aplastic anemia. Genomic DNA was employed as the template in profiling TCR beta VDJ and CDR3. TCRdb processed the reads anew with MiXCR; each CDR3 protein has one entry. The data contain more than 250,000 distinct CDR3 sequences, approximately 80% of them seen just once; the ten biggest clones take up 42%. Patients included in sequencing had previously demonstrated CD8+CD57+ cell expansion by flow cytometry. Sequencing input: sorted CD4+, CD8+, or CD8+CD57+ T cells (not recorded which) from PBMCs. The receptor source for this set is a human donor with aplastic anemia.

On this clonotype itself: The CDR3 does not end in the conserved phenylalanine or tryptophan, so this is likely a read error. Because the CDR3's place on the DNA is in doubt, the DNA is left out and the CDR3 is given as listed by TCRdb. The chain recombines TRBV7-8 with TRBJ2-3; the listed D gene, TRBD2, was not tested against the DNA. Germline values: CDR1 SGHVS, CDR2 FQNEAQ. The CDR3 extends over 13 residues, inclusive of both ends. CDR3 amino acids: CASSLGSGRTESQ.

As for this clonotype: Without the conserved terminal phenylalanine or tryptophan, this CDR3 likely stems from a read error. The limits of the CDR3 on the DNA are not certain, so only TCRdb's listed CDR3 is given. The chain couples TRBV7-6 to TRBJ2-3; the table names TRBD1, a call not compared with the DNA. The CDR3 contains 14 residues when both ends are counted. CDR1 and CDR2 from the germline V gene are SGHVS and FNYEAQ. The CDR3 sequence: CASSLAHGTKEPQS.

On this clonotype itself: The junction differs from germline at one of its ends, possibly a read error. V is TRBV6-1 and J is TRBJ2-3, with TRBD1 identical over 7 bases. Per the germline V gene, CDR1 is MNHNS and CDR2 is SASEGT. The CDR3 runs 14 residues. The CDR3 coding sequence is TGTGCCAGCAAGTTCACAGGGGATCACGACGAGCAGTACTTT. It translates to CASKFTGDHDEQYF.

The J gene is TRBJ1-5, the V gene TRBV7-9; D not certain. CDR3 length: 12 amino acids. The V end lost 1 base, the J end lost 7 bases, and 5 bases lay between the germline ends. From germline, CDR1 is SEHNR and CDR2 FQNEAQ (reference sequence). CDR3 loop: CASSLGVQPQHF. The CDR3, as DNA: TGTGCCAGCAGCTTAGGGGTACAGCCCCAGCATTTT.

On this clonotype: The limits of the CDR3 on the DNA are not certain, so only TCRdb's listed CDR3 is given. CDR3 in amino acids: CASSAVGEGSPFF. V usage is TRBV7-2 and J usage is TRBJ2-3; TRBD1 reflects the table's D call only, with no check against the DNA. The germline V gene encodes CDR1 SGHTA and CDR2 FQGNSA. The CDR3 contains 13 residues when both ends are counted.

V and J are TRBV5-6 and TRBJ2-7; 7 bases map to TRBD1. V was pared by 2 bases and J by 1 base, with 15 bases of the junction left unmatched. This CDR3 has 18 amino acids. The germline V gene has CDR1 SGHDT and CDR2 YYEEEE. The CDR3 sequence is CASSFATDGTALSYEQYV. The CDR3 nucleotides are TGTGCCAGCAGCTTTGCCACAGACGGGACAGCCCTTTCCTACGAGCAGTACGTC.

This clonotype has just one count. No DNA is shown, since the ends of the CDR3 on it are uncertain; the CDR3 is the one TCRdb lists. This rearrangement joins TRBV7-9 to TRBJ2-5; TRBD1 is the table's D call, not checked against the DNA. Termini included, the CDR3 measures 14 amino acids. Per germline, CDR1 SEHNR and CDR2 FQNEAQ (reference sequence). CDR3 in amino acids: CAGHGARETQYFYF.

This clonotype was observed a single time. The chain employs TRBV15 and TRBJ2-5; D uncertain. Trimming pared 1 base from V and 14 bases from J, leaving 20 bases between. Germline assignment: CDR1 LNHNV and CDR2 YYDKDF (reference sequence). This CDR3 has 14 residues. CDR3: CATSRGGDQEYLYF. CDR3 nucleotide sequence: TGTGCCACCAGCAGAGGCGGCGACCAAGAGTACCTCTACTTC.

This chain joins TRBV9 and TRBJ1-1; D gene unclear. Deletions cut 0 bases from V and 0 bases from J, with 3 bases between. Germline CDR1 is SGDLS and CDR2 is YYNGEE. This CDR3 comprises 13 residues. In DNA, the CDR3 is TGTGCCAGCAGCGTAGGCATGAACACTGAAGCTTTCTTT. It yields the protein CASSVGMNTEAFF. Combining the CDR3 with reference TRBV9 and TRBJ1-1 gives the whole variable domain DSGVTQTPKHLITATGQRVTLRCSPRSGDLSVYWYQQSLDQGLQFLIQYYNGEERAKGNILERFSAQQFPDLHSELNLSSLELGDSALYFCASSVGMNTEAFFGQGTRLTVV.

The chain employs TRBV9 and TRBJ1-1; 7 bases are a match to TRBD1. The germline CDR1 and CDR2 sequences are SGDLS and YYNGEE. The trim removed 3 bases at V and 1 base at J, leaving 12 bases unmatched. The CDR3 is made up of 17 amino acids. CDR3 sequence (DNA): TGTGCCAGCAGCGGGGGAGAAGCAGAGGGGGCGAACACTGAAGCTTTCTTT. This codes for CASSGGEAEGANTEAFF.

This clonotype was detected a few times. J is TRBJ1-1 and V is TRBV7-9; tentative D call: TRBD1 (5 bases). Germline lookup yields CDR1 SEHNR and CDR2 FQNEAQ (reference sequence). V lost 3 bases and J 8 bases, leaving 19 bases between the germline ends. The CDR3 runs to 15 residues. The CDR3 region is CASSFQRSGGSEAFF. The CDR3 DNA sequence: TGTGCCAGCAGCTTTCAACGAAGCGGGGGGAGCGAAGCTTTCTTT.

The chain links TRBV5-4 to TRBJ2-7; the D is unclear. CDR1 SGHNT and CDR2 YYREEE come from the germline V gene (reference sequence). This CDR3 region has 13 residues. Trimming removed 4 bases at V and 5 bases at J, with 13 bases between. DNA of the CDR3: TGTGCCAGCAGCGTTCAAAGAATCCACGAGCAGTACTTC. Amino acid sequence: CASSVQRIHEQYF.

The rearrangement links TRBV7-6 to TRBJ1-1; D is unresolved. Trimming left V 3 bases short and J 14 bases short, with 28 bases between. The CDR3 is 16 residues long. CDR1 and CDR2 (germline): SGHVS, FNYEAQ. Written as DNA, the CDR3 is TGTGCCAGCAGCTTGAGTTCCTATAATGCACCCCTCCACGCCTTCTTT. This sequence encodes CASSLSSYNAPLHAFF.

As concerns this clonotype: An end of the junction does not agree with germline; a read error may underlie this. The chain combines TRBV12-3 or TRBV12-4 with TRBJ2-3; weak D call: TRBD1 (5 bases). This CDR3 comprises 14 residues. In DNA, the CDR3 is TGTGCCAGCAGTCCGGACGGATGGGGCTACACCCTCGGTTTT. It specifies CASSPDGWGYTLGF.

This chain connects TRBV20-1 to TRBJ1-1; tentative D call: TRBD1 (5 bases). The CDR3 contains 15 residues. The V gene's germline CDR1 is DFQATT and CDR2 SNEGSKA (reference sequence). V was pared by 2 bases and J by 0 bases, with 13 bases between. CDR3 in amino acids: CSARPRQLMNTEAFF. CDR3 coding DNA: TGCAGTGCTAGACCGCGACAGTTAATGAACACTGAAGCTTTCTTT.

In its sample, this clonotype was seen once. The V and J genes are TRBV7-3 and TRBJ1-6, with no clear D. In germline, CDR1 is SGHTA, CDR2 FQGTGA. V lost 5 bases and J lost 1, with 3 bases in between. This CDR3 comprises 13 residues. CDR3 bases: TGTGCCAGCAGCCTTTCCTATAATTCACCCCTCCACTTT. It specifies CASSLSYNSPLHF.

The gene calls are TRBV15 and TRBJ2-7, with D hard to call. Germline loops: CDR1 LNHNV, CDR2 YYDKDF (reference sequence). V was shortened by 3 bases and J by 5 bases, with 14 bases between the two germline ends. The CDR3 is 14 residues long. The CDR3 nucleotides read TGTGCCACCAGCAGGGGCGCCAGCCCAGACGAGCAGTACTTC. This codes for CATSRGASPDEQYF.

The chain has TRBV7-2 and TRBJ2-1; the match to TRBD2 covers 13 bases. After removal of 7 bases from V and 7 bases from J, the junction contained 4 bases not matched to a gene. Germline V gives CDR1 SGHTA, CDR2 FQGNSA. The CDR3 covers 14 residues. The CDR3 here is CASKLAGGLNEQFF. The CDR3, as DNA: TGTGCCAGCAAACTAGCGGGGGGGCTTAATGAGCAGTTCTTC.

CDR3 loop: CASSFQGSYGANVLTF. CDR3 sequence (DNA): TGTGCCAGCAGCTTTCAGGGTAGCTACGGGGCCAACGTCCTGACTTTC. J is TRBJ2-6 and V is TRBV11-1, with D possibly being TRBD1 (5 bases). Germline CDR1 is SGHAT and CDR2 is FQDESV (reference sequence). V lost 3 bases to trimming and J lost 4 bases, with 13 bases between them. The CDR3 loop spans 16 amino acids.

This clonotype has only a few counts. The V gene is TRBV7-9, the J gene TRBJ2-7, with D tentatively TRBD1 (6 bases). The CDR3 is 13 residues long. The V gene's germline CDR1 is SEHNR and CDR2 FQNEAQ (reference sequence). V lost 5 bases and J lost 3, with 11 bases in between. CDR3 coding DNA: TGTGCCAGCAGCGGGGGCATAGACTACGAGCAGTACTTC. Translation gives CASSGGIDYEQYF.

The DNA of the CDR3 is TGTGCCAGCAGCGTATTAGCGGGTAAGACCGGGGAACCTTTCTTT. It codes for CASSVLAGKTGEPFF. This chain links TRBV9 with TRBJ1-1; D call uncertain. Germline values: CDR1 SGDLS, CDR2 YYNGEE. This CDR3 is built from 15 residues. V gave up 1 base and J gave up 12 bases, with 22 bases separating them.